A selection of T cell receptor beta chains follows, all from one sample in a study of glioma-infiltrating T cells. From the multiplex PCR reads, TCRdb called clonotypes with MiXCR, one entry per CDR3 protein. Among a few hundred thousand distinct CDR3 sequences listed, about two fifths were seen once. Specimen: glioma tissue, nonneoplastic brain tissue, or PBMCs (not recorded which). These receptors were collected from a human donor with low-grade glioma or glioblastoma, undergoing nonglioma brain surgery, or in good health (not recorded which). Both conserved end residues are part of each CDR3. A D gene is named only where the DNA matches it firmly. Some rows have no size entry. The others give once, few or many, or a class for an expanded clone.

CDR3aa: CASSLGRSNQPQHF
CDR3nt: TGTGCCAGCAGTTTAGGTCGAAGCAATCAGCCCCAGCATTTT
d_gene: -
j_gene: TRBJ1-5
v_gene: TRBV28
abundance: many

CDR3aa: CASSELGGLSSYEQYF
CDR3nt: TGTGCCAGCAGTGAATTGGGGGGGCTGAGCTCCTACGAGCAGTACTTC
d_gene: -
j_gene: TRBJ2-7
v_gene: TRBV25-1
abundance: few

CDR3aa: CASSSRGEASRGAEAFF
CDR3nt: TGCGCCAGCAGCTCCCGTGGGGAGGCGAGTCGCGGGGCTGAAGCTTTCTTT
d_gene: -
j_gene: TRBJ1-1
v_gene: TRBV5-1
abundance: -

CDR3aa: CAIETLGQPQHF
CDR3nt: TGTGCCATCGAGACATTGGGCCAGCCCCAGCATTTT
d_gene: -
j_gene: TRBJ1-5
v_gene: TRBV24-1
abundance: -

CDR3aa: CASRRDREINYGYTF
CDR3nt: TGTGCCAGCAGGAGGGACAGGGAGATTAACTATGGCTACACCTTC
d_gene: TRBD1
j_gene: TRBJ1-2
v_gene: TRBV2
abundance: -

CDR3aa: CASRHTGTYGGDTQYF
CDR3nt: TGTGCCAGCAGACACACCGGGACATATGGAGGAGATACGCAGTATTTT
d_gene: -
j_gene: TRBJ2-3
v_gene: TRBV7-9
abundance: -

CDR3aa: CSATDRAYQPQHF
CDR3nt: TGCAGTGCAACTGACAGGGCCTATCAGCCCCAGCATTTT
d_gene: TRBD1
j_gene: TRBJ1-5
v_gene: TRBV20-1
abundance: few

CDR3aa: CASRGGTSGYNEQFF
CDR3nt: TGTGCCAGCAGGGGGGGGACTAGCGGATACAATGAGCAGTTCTTC
d_gene: TRBD2
j_gene: TRBJ2-1
v_gene: TRBV6-1
abundance: many

CDR3aa: CASCPRVWGHEQFF
CDR3nt: TGTGCCAGCTGTCCAAGGGTTTGGGGCCATGAGCAGTTCTTC
d_gene: -
j_gene: TRBJ2-1
v_gene: TRBV6-2/TRBV6-3
abundance: many

CDR3aa: CASSIRDTQYF
CDR3nt: TGTGCCAGTAGTATCCGGGATACGCAGTATTTT
d_gene: -
j_gene: TRBJ2-3
v_gene: TRBV19
abundance: few

CDR3aa: CASSPTSRETQYF
CDR3nt: TGTGCCAGCAGCCCGACTAGCCGAGAGACCCAGTACTTC
d_gene: TRBD2
j_gene: TRBJ2-5
v_gene: TRBV7-9
abundance: -

CDR3aa: CASTLGTSATDTQYF
CDR3nt: TGTGCCAGCACCCTAGGGACTAGCGCCACAGATACGCAGTATTTT
d_gene: TRBD2
j_gene: TRBJ2-3
v_gene: TRBV6-4
abundance: -

CDR3aa: CASRSWTGGDEQYF
CDR3nt: TGTGCCAGCCGTAGTTGGACAGGGGGGGACGAGCAGTACTTC
d_gene: TRBD1
j_gene: TRBJ2-7
v_gene: TRBV28
abundance: -

CDR3aa: CASSLFAGAAWETQYF
CDR3nt: TGTGCCAGCAGTTTGTTCGCGGGGGCGGCTTGGGAGACCCAGTACTTC
d_gene: -
j_gene: TRBJ2-5
v_gene: TRBV27
abundance: many

CDR3aa: CASSQGFYEQYF
CDR3nt: TGTGCCAGCAGTCAGGGATTCTACGAGCAGTACTTC
d_gene: -
j_gene: TRBJ2-7
v_gene: TRBV28
abundance: -

CDR3aa: CASSSDPNTEAFF
CDR3nt: TGCGCCAGCAGCTCGGACCCGAACACTGAAGCTTTCTTT
d_gene: -
j_gene: TRBJ1-1
v_gene: TRBV5-1
abundance: -